This T cell receptor beta chain was captured by sequencing in a study of cytomegalovirus exposure and HLA in healthy donors. Study results and limitations: The study recorded over 150 TCR beta chains that were cytomegalovirus-associated. In vitro experiments confirmed that three CMV-associated chains were specific for CMV antigens.

Data came from immunoSEQ multiplex PCR; TCRdb stores just in-frame clones and leaves some out. The data show about 140,000 clones, about 86% seen once. With respect to this clone: What it binds is unknown.

CDR1 and CDR2 from the germline V gene are SGHTA and FQGNSA. The junction had 11 bases not matched to a gene; V was cut back by 5 bases and J by 1 base. The CDR3 is 17 amino acids. The J gene is TRBJ2-3, the V gene TRBV7-2, with 8 bases that match TRBD1. This sequence was found in a woman under 30 in good health and CMV-seropositive. The sample was PBMCs. CDR3 bases: TGTGCCAGCAGCCCCCGCAGGGGGCAGATGGGCACAGATACGCAGTATTTT. Protein product: CASSPRRGQMGTDTQYF.